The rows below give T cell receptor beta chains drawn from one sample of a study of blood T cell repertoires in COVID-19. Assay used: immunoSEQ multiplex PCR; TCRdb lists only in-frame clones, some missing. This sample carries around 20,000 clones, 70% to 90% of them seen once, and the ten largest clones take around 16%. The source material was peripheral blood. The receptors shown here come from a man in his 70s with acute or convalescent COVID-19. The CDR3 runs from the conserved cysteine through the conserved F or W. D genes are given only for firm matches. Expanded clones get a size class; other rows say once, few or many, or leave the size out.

DNA: TGTGCCAGCAGCGTAGAGCGGCGGACTAGCCGGGGCGGGGAGCTGTTTTTT; CDR3: CASSVERRTSRGGELFF; V: TRBV9; D: TRBD2; J: TRBJ2-2; length: 17; size: .
DNA: TGTGCCAGCAGTTTTTCAGGGGACCGTTATAGCAATCAGCCCCAGCATTTT; CDR3: CASSFSGDRYSNQPQHF; V: TRBV27; D: .; J: TRBJ1-5; length: 17; size: .
DNA: TGTGCCACCAGTGACTCTACTACCGGGACAGGGGAGAAGGAGACCCAGTACTTC; CDR3: CATSDSTTGTGEKETQYF; V: TRBV24-1; D: TRBD1; J: TRBJ2-5; length: 18; size: .
DNA: TGTGCCAGCAGTCTAATAGGACTAGCGGGGTACAATGAGCAGTTCTTC; CDR3: CASSLIGLAGYNEQFF; V: TRBV27; D: TRBD2; J: TRBJ2-1; length: 16; size: .
DNA: TGTGCCAGCAGCTTCACAGGGGTAAACTACGAGCAGTACTTC; CDR3: CASSFTGVNYEQYF; V: TRBV7-9; D: TRBD1; J: TRBJ2-7; length: 14; size: .
DNA: TGTGCCAGCAGCGTAGCGAGTGTTGGCGGGGGCCTCCAAGAGACCCAGTACTTC; CDR3: CASSVASVGGGLQETQYF; V: TRBV9; D: .; J: TRBJ2-5; length: 18; size: .
DNA: TGTGCCAGCACCCCCAGGGATCCACTGTACGAAAAACTGTTTTTT; CDR3: CASTPRDPLYEKLFF; V: TRBV2; D: .; J: TRBJ1-4; length: 15; size: .
DNA: TGTGCCAGCAGTGAATGGGGAGATTTCTTT; CDR3: CASSEWGDFF; V: TRBV2; D: .; J: TRBJ1-1; length: 10; size: .
DNA: TGTGCCAGCTCACTACAAGACGGGGGGCCGGAGCAGTACTTC; CDR3: CASSLQDGGPEQYF; V: TRBV18; D: .; J: TRBJ2-7; length: 14; size: .
DNA: TGTGCCAGCTCACCACCGATCGATGGCGGTACGCAGTATTTT; CDR3: CASSPPIDGGTQYF; V: TRBV18; D: .; J: TRBJ2-3; length: 14; size: .
DNA: TGTGCCAGCAGCTTAGGTAGCGGACGCACAGATACGCAGTATTTT; CDR3: CASSLGSGRTDTQYF; V: TRBV7-2; D: .; J: TRBJ2-3; length: 15; size: .
DNA: TGTGCCAGCAGTTACTCGGCTTCTGGCTACACCTTC; CDR3: CASSYSASGYTF; V: TRBV6-2/TRBV6-3; D: .; J: TRBJ1-2; length: 12; size: .
DNA: TGCGCCAGCAGCTTGGACGTCGTAGCGGGAGGCTCCTACAATGAGCAGTTCTTC; CDR3: CASSLDVVAGGSYNEQFF; V: TRBV5-1; D: TRBD2; J: TRBJ2-1; length: 18; size: .
DNA: TGTGCCAGCCAAGAGACAGGGTATCCTTTCTTT; CDR3: CASQETGYPFF; V: TRBV28; D: TRBD1; J: TRBJ1-1; length: 11; size: .
DNA: TGTGCCACCAGTGAAACTAGGGTTGGCAATCAGCCCCAGCATTTT; CDR3: CATSETRVGNQPQHF; V: TRBV24-1; D: .; J: TRBJ1-5; length: 15; size: .
DNA: TGTGCCAGTAGTACCCCCGGACTAGCGGGACGGAATGAGCAGTTCTTC; CDR3: CASSTPGLAGRNEQFF; V: TRBV19; D: TRBD2; J: TRBJ2-1; length: 16; size: .
DNA: TGTGCCAGCAGCCAAGTAGCGGGGGAAGCTTTCTTT; CDR3: CASSQVAGEAFF; V: TRBV14; D: .; J: TRBJ1-1; length: 12; size: .
DNA: TGTGCCAGCAGGCATCATTCGGGACAGCTCAATGAAAAACTGTTTTTT; CDR3: CASRHHSGQLNEKLFF; V: TRBV6-6; D: TRBD1; J: TRBJ1-4; length: 16; size: .
DNA: TGTGCCAGCAGTTCTGGCGGGAGGCTCCAAGAGACCCAGTACTTC; CDR3: CASSSGGRLQETQYF; V: TRBV6-5; D: TRBD2; J: TRBJ2-5; length: 15; size: .
DNA: TGTGCCAGCAATGAAGTACAGGGAAAAGCCGGGGAGCTGTTTTTT; CDR3: CASNEVQGKAGELFF; V: TRBV27; D: .; J: TRBJ2-2; length: 15; size: .
DNA: TGTGCCAGCAGCGCCTGGGACAGGGGGGAGGATGGCTACACCTTC; CDR3: CASSAWDRGEDGYTF; V: TRBV7-2; D: TRBD1; J: TRBJ1-2; length: 15; size: .
DNA: TGTGCCAGCAGCGTAGGGACTAGCGGAGCCTACGAGCAGTACTTC; CDR3: CASSVGTSGAYEQYF; V: TRBV9; D: TRBD2; J: TRBJ2-7; length: 15; size: .
DNA: TGTGCCAGCAGTTTAACAGGGGCGGACTATGGCTACACCTTC; CDR3: CASSLTGADYGYTF; V: TRBV28; D: TRBD1; J: TRBJ1-2; length: 14; size: once
DNA: TGTGCCAGCTCACCACCGGGGCAGGGCTATGGCTACACCTTC; CDR3: CASSPPGQGYGYTF; V: TRBV18; D: .; J: TRBJ1-2; length: 14; size: once
DNA: TGCGCCAGCAGCCAACACAGGGGTGATGAGACCCAGTACTTC; CDR3: CASSQHRGDETQYF; V: TRBV4-3; D: TRBD1; J: TRBJ2-5; length: 14; size: .
DNA: TGCGCCAGCAGTGAGATACAGGGCACTGAAGCTTTCTTT; CDR3: CASSEIQGTEAFF; V: TRBV10-2; D: .; J: TRBJ1-1; length: 13; size: once
DNA: TGTGCCAGTAGGGACATACAGGGGGCGCGGGGTGAAAAACTGTTTTTT; CDR3: CASRDIQGARGEKLFF; V: TRBV19; D: TRBD1; J: TRBJ1-4; length: 16; size: .
DNA: TGTGCCAGCAGTGAAGGGACAGGGGACCTCTATGGCTACACCTTC; CDR3: CASSEGTGDLYGYTF; V: TRBV6-1; D: TRBD1; J: TRBJ1-2; length: 15; size: .
DNA: TGTGCCAGCTTCCCTTTTTCAGAGGGCCTATACAATGAGCAGTTCTTC; CDR3: CASFPFSEGLYNEQFF; V: TRBV2; D: .; J: TRBJ2-1; length: 16; size: once
DNA: TGTGCCAGCAGACCGGGATCCTCCTACGAGCAGTACTTC; CDR3: CASRPGSSYEQYF; V: TRBV2; D: .; J: TRBJ2-7; length: 13; size: .
DNA: TGTGCCAGCTCACAGGATAGCGGGAGAAGTGCAGATACGCAGTATTTT; CDR3: CASSQDSGRSADTQYF; V: TRBV5-4; D: TRBD2; J: TRBJ2-3; length: 16; size: .
DNA: TGTGCCAGCAGCGTCGAGGGCGTGAACTATGGCTACACCTTC; CDR3: CASSVEGVNYGYTF; V: TRBV9; D: .; J: TRBJ1-2; length: 14; size: .
DNA: TGCGCCAGCAGCCGACAGGGGGCGGGAACTGAAGCTTTCTTT; CDR3: CASSRQGAGTEAFF; V: TRBV5-1; D: TRBD1; J: TRBJ1-1; length: 14; size: .
DNA: TGTGCCAGCAGTTACGGGGGCAGGGGCTTTCTAGCGGGATTCTACGAGCAGTACTTC; CDR3: CASSYGGRGFLAGFYEQYF; V: TRBV6-2/TRBV6-3; D: TRBD2; J: TRBJ2-7; length: 19; size: once
DNA: TGTGCCAGCAGCCCCATAGTCTTAAACATTCAGTACTTC; CDR3: CASSPIVLNIQYF; V: TRBV28; D: .; J: TRBJ2-4; length: 13; size: .
DNA: TGTGCCAGCAGTGATTTCTTGGGGGCGAACTATGGCTACACCTTC; CDR3: CASSDFLGANYGYTF; V: TRBV2; D: .; J: TRBJ1-2; length: 15; size: .
DNA: TGTGCCAGCAGAATAGGACAGAAAGAGACCCAGTACTTC; CDR3: CASRIGQKETQYF; V: TRBV28; D: .; J: TRBJ2-5; length: 13; size: .
DNA: TGTGCCAGCAGCCCTGCCGGGACAGGGAACGAAAAACTGTTTTTT; CDR3: CASSPAGTGNEKLFF; V: TRBV7-2; D: TRBD1; J: TRBJ1-4; length: 15; size: .
DNA: TGTGCCAGCAGCCCGGGACAGATGAACACTGAAGCTTTCTTT; CDR3: CASSPGQMNTEAFF; V: TRBV7-3; D: TRBD1; J: TRBJ1-1; length: 14; size: few
DNA: TGTGCCAGCAGCTTGGCCGCAGCGGGAGGGACAGATACGCAGTATTTT; CDR3: CASSLAAAGGTDTQYF; V: TRBV5-5; D: TRBD2; J: TRBJ2-3; length: 16; size: .